The sequence of this T cell receptor (beta chain) was determined in a study of blood T cells in healthy people across ages. Through a sample-barcoded 5' primer and a J-beta primer mix, a second PCR was run for 7 to 11 cycles. TCRdb used MiXCR to reprocess the 5' RACE reads, holding one entry per CDR3 protein. The repertoire includes hundreds of thousands of distinct CDR3 sequences, 58% of them detected once, and approximately 23% sits in the top ten. The CDR3 is 13 residues long. Germline CDR1 and CDR2: DFQATT and SNEGSKA (reference sequence). V was cut by 1 base and J by 2 bases, with 6 bases left in between. About this clonotype: What it binds is unknown.

Study results and limitations: Among long-lived donors, naive CD4+ cells were more numerous and diversity higher than in aged donors.

The rearrangement uses TRBV20-1 and TRBJ2-1; the D gene is possibly TRBD1 (5 bases). Sequenced: blood. The receptor was derived from a young man in good health. CDR3: CSARGGPYNEQFF. The CDR3 DNA is TGCAGTGCTAGAGGGGGCCCCTACAATGAGCAGTTCTTC.